The entry below describes one TCR beta chain. The antigen is undetermined. This entry is derived from a study of monozygotic twins with cystic fibrosis. This CDR3 is built from 15 residues. Germline CDR1 MNHEY, CDR2 SMNVEV (reference sequence). Trimming took off 6 bases at V and 4 bases at J, with 15 bases between the two ends. Broader study findings: The repertoire was suggested to be naive-dominated, clonality median roughly 0.0091.

TCRdb keeps only in-frame clones here, not all; method: immunoSEQ multiplex PCR. The table lists 15,000 to 20,000 clones, around 97% of them singletons, with more than 1.5% in the top ten. The TCR originated in a woman aged 25 to 39 with cystic fibrosis. Sequencing input: blood. The chain is built from TRBV27 and TRBJ1-4, with D tentatively TRBD1 (6 bases). The CDR3 DNA reads as TGTGCCAGCAGGCAAGCGGGGGCCCTTAATGAAAAACTGTTTTTT. It is translated as CASRQAGALNEKLFF.